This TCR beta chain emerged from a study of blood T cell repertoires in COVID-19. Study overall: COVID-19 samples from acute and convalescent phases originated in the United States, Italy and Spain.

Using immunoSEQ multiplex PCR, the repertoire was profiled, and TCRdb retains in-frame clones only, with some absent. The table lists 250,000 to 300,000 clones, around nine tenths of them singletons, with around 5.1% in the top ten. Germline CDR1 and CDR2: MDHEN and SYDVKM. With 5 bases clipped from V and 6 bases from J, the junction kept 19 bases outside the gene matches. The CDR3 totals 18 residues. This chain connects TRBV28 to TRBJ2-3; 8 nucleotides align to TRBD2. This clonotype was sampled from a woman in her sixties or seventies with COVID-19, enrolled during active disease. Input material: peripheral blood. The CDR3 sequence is CASSMGPFGGDIQDTQYF. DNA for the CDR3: TGTGCCAGCAGTATGGGACCCTTCGGGGGGGATATCCAGGATACGCAGTATTTT.